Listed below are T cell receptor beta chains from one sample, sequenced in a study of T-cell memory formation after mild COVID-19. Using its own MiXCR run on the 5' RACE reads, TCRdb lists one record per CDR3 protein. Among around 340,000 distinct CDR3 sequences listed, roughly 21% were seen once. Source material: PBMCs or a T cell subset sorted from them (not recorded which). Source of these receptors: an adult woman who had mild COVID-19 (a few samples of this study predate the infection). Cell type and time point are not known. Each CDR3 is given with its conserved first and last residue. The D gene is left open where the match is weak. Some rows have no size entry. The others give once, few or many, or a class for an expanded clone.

CDR3: CASSLDSAGGSETQYF
DNA: TGTGCCAGCAGCTTAGATTCAGCGGGGGGGTCGGAGACCCAGTACTTC
J: TRBJ2-5
size: many
V: TRBV11-2
length: 16
D: TRBD2

CDR3: CSARVTGDNSPLHF
DNA: TGCAGTGCTAGAGTGACAGGGGATAATTCACCCCTCCACTTT
J: TRBJ1-6
size: many
V: TRBV20-1
length: 14
D: TRBD1

CDR3: CASSLGQARKQYF
DNA: TGTGCCAGCAGCCTAGGGCAGGCGAGGAAACAGTACTTC
J: TRBJ2-7
size: .
V: TRBV3-1
length: 13
D: .

CDR3: CAISESTGWVYEQYF
DNA: TGTGCCATCAGTGAGTCGACAGGTTGGGTCTACGAGCAGTACTTC
J: TRBJ2-7
size: .
V: TRBV10-3
length: 15
D: .

CDR3: CSARDMTSDYNEQFF
DNA: TGCAGTGCTAGAGACATGACTAGCGACTACAATGAGCAGTTCTTC
J: TRBJ2-1
size: .
V: TRBV20-1
length: 15
D: TRBD2

CDR3: CASSLGSGEGNEQFF
DNA: TGTGCCAGCAGCTTGGGCTCGGGAGAAGGAAATGAGCAGTTCTTC
J: TRBJ2-1
size: .
V: TRBV7-9
length: 15
D: .

CDR3: CATSDGQLSSYEQYF
DNA: TGTGCCACCAGTGATGGACAGCTGAGCTCCTACGAGCAGTACTTC
J: TRBJ2-7
size: .
V: TRBV24-1
length: 15
D: .

CDR3: CASSLGALAGLGDTQYF
DNA: TGTGCCAGCAGTTTAGGAGCCCTAGCGGGACTCGGCGATACGCAGTATTTT
J: TRBJ2-3
size: few
V: TRBV12-3/TRBV12-4
length: 17
D: TRBD2

CDR3: CASSLEFQGDDGYTF
DNA: TGTGCCAGCAGCTTAGAGTTTCAGGGAGACGACGGCTACACCTTC
J: TRBJ1-2
size: .
V: TRBV11-3
length: 15
D: .

CDR3: CASSFRQLTGYTF
DNA: TGTGCCAGCAGTTTTAGGCAACTCACTGGCTACACCTTC
J: TRBJ1-2
size: .
V: TRBV12-3/TRBV12-4
length: 13
D: .

CDR3: CASSYSWDIYQPQHF
DNA: TGTGCCAGCAGTTACTCGTGGGACATTTATCAGCCCCAGCATTTT
J: TRBJ1-5
size: .
V: TRBV6-2/TRBV6-3
length: 15
D: .

CDR3: CASSPLPTYRGTGVETQYF
DNA: TGCGCCAGCAGCCCCCTACCTACGTACAGGGGGACCGGAGTGGAGACCCAGTACTTC
J: TRBJ2-5
size: few
V: TRBV4-1
length: 19
D: TRBD1

CDR3: CAISELALPSTDTQYF
DNA: TGTGCCATCAGTGAGTTAGCCCTACCTAGCACAGATACGCAGTATTTT
J: TRBJ2-3
size: .
V: TRBV10-3
length: 16
D: .

CDR3: CASSLGQSGKLFF
DNA: TGTGCCAGCAGCTTAGGCCAGTCAGGAAAACTGTTTTTT
J: TRBJ1-4
size: few
V: TRBV11-2
length: 13
D: .

CDR3: CASSIRSGTASSYNEQFF
DNA: TGTGCCAGCAGCATTCGCTCCGGGACCGCTAGCTCCTACAATGAGCAGTTCTTC
J: TRBJ2-1
size: many
V: TRBV7-3
length: 18
D: .

CDR3: CASILTGGPYEQYF
DNA: TGTGCCAGCATATTAACAGGGGGACCCTACGAGCAGTACTTC
J: TRBJ2-7
size: .
V: TRBV6-1
length: 14
D: TRBD1

CDR3: CASSYMGSGSNEQFF
DNA: TGTGCCAGCAGTTACATGGGTAGCGGGAGTAATGAGCAGTTCTTC
J: TRBJ2-1
size: .
V: TRBV6-5
length: 15
D: TRBD2

CDR3: CASSFTGGLDTQYF
DNA: TGTGCCAGCAGTTTCACAGGGGGCTTAGATACGCAGTATTTT
J: TRBJ2-3
size: .
V: TRBV12-3/TRBV12-4
length: 14
D: TRBD1

CDR3: CATSRAQGVATDTQYF
DNA: TGTGCCACCAGCAGAGCCCAAGGGGTGGCCACAGATACGCAGTATTTT
J: TRBJ2-3
size: .
V: TRBV15
length: 16
D: .

CDR3: CASSLGVYAHF
DNA: TGTGCCAGCAGTTTGGGGGTGTACGCGCATTTT
J: TRBJ1-5
size: .
V: TRBV12-3/TRBV12-4
length: 11
D: .

CDR3: CSVAGRVTEAFF
DNA: TGCAGCGTTGCGGGTAGGGTTACTGAAGCTTTCTTT
J: TRBJ1-1
size: few
V: TRBV29-1
length: 12
D: .

CDR3: CSVTRDVDTQYF
DNA: TGCAGCGTTACACGAGACGTGGATACGCAGTATTTT
J: TRBJ2-3
size: .
V: TRBV29-1
length: 12
D: .

CDR3: CASSQSRDNPNHIQYF
DNA: TGCGCCAGCAGTCAATCCCGGGACAACCCTAATCACATTCAGTACTTC
J: TRBJ2-4
size: .
V: TRBV23-1
length: 16
D: .

CDR3: CASSLRTGFSNTEAFF
DNA: TGCGCCAGCAGCTTGCGGACAGGGTTCTCGAACACTGAAGCTTTCTTT
J: TRBJ1-1
size: few
V: TRBV5-1
length: 16
D: TRBD1

CDR3: CASSLATGTGGFEQYF
DNA: TGTGCCAGCAGCTTAGCTACCGGGACAGGGGGCTTCGAGCAGTACTTC
J: TRBJ2-7
size: .
V: TRBV7-6
length: 16
D: TRBD1

CDR3: CASSLALGYEQYF
DNA: TGTGCCAGCAGTTTAGCGTTGGGCTACGAGCAGTACTTC
J: TRBJ2-7
size: .
V: TRBV12-3/TRBV12-4
length: 13
D: .